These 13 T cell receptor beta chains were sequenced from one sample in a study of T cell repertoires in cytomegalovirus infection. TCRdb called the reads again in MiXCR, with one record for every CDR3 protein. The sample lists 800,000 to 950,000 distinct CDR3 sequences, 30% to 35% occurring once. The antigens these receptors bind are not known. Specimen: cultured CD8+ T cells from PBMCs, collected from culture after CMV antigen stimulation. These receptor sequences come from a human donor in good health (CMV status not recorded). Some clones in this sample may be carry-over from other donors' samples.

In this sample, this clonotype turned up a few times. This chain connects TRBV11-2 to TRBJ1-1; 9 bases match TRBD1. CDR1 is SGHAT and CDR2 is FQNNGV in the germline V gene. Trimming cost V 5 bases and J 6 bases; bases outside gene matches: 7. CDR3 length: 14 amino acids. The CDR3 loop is CASSTSGTGPEAFF. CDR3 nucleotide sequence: TGTGCCAGCAGCACATCCGGGACAGGGCCTGAAGCTTTCTTT. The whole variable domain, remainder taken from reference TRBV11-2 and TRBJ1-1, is EAGVAQSPRYKIIEKRQSVAFWCNPISGHATLYWYQQILGQGPKLLIQFQNNGVVDDSQLPKDRFSAERLKGVDSTLKIQPAKLEDSAVYLCASSTSGTGPEAFFGQGTRLTVV.

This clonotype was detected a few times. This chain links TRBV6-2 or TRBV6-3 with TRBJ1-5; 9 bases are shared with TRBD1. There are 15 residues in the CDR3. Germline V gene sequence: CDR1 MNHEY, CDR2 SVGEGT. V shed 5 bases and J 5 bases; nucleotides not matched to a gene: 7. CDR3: CASSHTGGAYQPQHF. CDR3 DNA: TGTGCCAGCAGTCACACAGGGGGCGCGTATCAGCCCCAGCATTTT.

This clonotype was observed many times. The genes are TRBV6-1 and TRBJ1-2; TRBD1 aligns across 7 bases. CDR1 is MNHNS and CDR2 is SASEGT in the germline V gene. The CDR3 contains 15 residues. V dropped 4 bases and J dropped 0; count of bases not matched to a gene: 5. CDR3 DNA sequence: TGTGCCAGCAGTGGGGTTACAGGGGCTAACTATGGCTACACCTTC. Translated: CASSGVTGANYGYTF.

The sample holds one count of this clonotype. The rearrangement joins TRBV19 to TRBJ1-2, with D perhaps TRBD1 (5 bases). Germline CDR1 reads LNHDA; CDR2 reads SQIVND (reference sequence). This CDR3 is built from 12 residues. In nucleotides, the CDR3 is TGTGCGGCAGGGTCCGCTAACTATGGCTACACCTTC. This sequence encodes CAAGSANYGYTF.

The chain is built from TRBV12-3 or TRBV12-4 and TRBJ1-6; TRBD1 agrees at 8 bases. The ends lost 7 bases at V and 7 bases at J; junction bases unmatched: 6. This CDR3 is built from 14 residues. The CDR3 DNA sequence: TGTGCCAGCACCCAGGGGGCCGGGAATTCACCCCTCCACTTT. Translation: CASTQGAGNSPLHF.

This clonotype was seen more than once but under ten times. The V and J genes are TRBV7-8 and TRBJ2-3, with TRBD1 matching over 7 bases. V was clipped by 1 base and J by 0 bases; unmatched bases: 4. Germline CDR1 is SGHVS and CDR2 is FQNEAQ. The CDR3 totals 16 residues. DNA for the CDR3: TGTGCCAGCAGCTTAGAACCGGGACAGAGCACAGATACGCAGTATTTT. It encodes CASSLEPGQSTDTQYF.

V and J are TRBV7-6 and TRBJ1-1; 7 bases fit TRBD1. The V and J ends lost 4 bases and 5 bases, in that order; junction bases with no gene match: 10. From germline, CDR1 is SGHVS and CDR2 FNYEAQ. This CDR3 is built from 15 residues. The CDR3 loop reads CASSSRTGPLTEAFF. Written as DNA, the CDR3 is TGTGCCAGCAGCTCCCGGACAGGCCCTTTGACTGAAGCTTTCTTT.

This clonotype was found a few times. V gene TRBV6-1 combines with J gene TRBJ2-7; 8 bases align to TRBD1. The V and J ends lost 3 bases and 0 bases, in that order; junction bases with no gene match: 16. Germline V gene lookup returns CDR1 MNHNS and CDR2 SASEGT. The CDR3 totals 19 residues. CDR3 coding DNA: TGTGCCAGCAGTGAGACGTGGTATTTGAGGACAGGGAGCTCCTACGAGCAGTACTTC. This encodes CASSETWYLRTGSSYEQYF.

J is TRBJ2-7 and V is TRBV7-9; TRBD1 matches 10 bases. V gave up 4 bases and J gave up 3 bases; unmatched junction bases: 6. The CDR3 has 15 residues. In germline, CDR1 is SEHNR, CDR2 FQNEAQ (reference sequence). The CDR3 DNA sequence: TGTGCCAGCAGCTCCGGACAGGGGGATGTCTACGAGCAGTACGTC. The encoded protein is CASSSGQGDVYEQYV.

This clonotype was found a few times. CDR3 amino acids: CASMGRGDYNEQFF. The CDR3 DNA reads TGTGCCAGCATGGGGCGGGGGGACTACAATGAGCAGTTCTTC. V and J are TRBV5-5 and TRBJ2-1, with 8 bases matching TRBD2. The germline V gene encodes CDR1 SGHKS and CDR2 YYEKEE (reference sequence). With 6 bases clipped from V and 3 bases from J, the junction kept 5 bases outside the gene matches. The CDR3 runs 14 residues.

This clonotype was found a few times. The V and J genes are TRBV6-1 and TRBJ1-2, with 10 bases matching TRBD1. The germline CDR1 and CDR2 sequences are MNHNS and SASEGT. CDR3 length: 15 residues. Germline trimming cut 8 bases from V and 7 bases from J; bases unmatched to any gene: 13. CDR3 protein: CASVGWDRGGTGYTF. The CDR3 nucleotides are TGTGCCAGCGTCGGATGGGACAGGGGAGGGACTGGCTACACCTTC.

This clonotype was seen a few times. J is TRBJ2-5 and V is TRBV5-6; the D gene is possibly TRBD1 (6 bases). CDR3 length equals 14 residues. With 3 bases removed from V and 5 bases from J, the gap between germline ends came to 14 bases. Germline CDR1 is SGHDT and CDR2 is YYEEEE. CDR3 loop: CASSSDRPGETQYF. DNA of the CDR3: TGTGCCAGCAGCTCCGACAGGCCCGGGGAGACCCAGTACTTC.

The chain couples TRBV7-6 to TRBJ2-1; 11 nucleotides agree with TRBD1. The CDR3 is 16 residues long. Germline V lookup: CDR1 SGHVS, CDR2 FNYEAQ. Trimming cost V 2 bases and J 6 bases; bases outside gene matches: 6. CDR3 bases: TGTGCCAGCAGCTTATATTCCGGGACAGGGGGCAATGAGCAGTTCTTC. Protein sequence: CASSLYSGTGGNEQFF.